This TCR beta chain was sequenced for a study of blood T cell repertoires in COVID-19. Per the germline V gene, CDR1 is KGHDR and CDR2 is SFDVKD. The CDR3 loop spans 13 amino acids. V lost 4 bases and J 2 bases, leaving 7 bases between the germline ends. Only in-frame clones appear in the TCRdb table, and some are missing; sequencing was by immunoSEQ multiplex PCR. The repertoire holds 150,000 to 200,000 clones, with 80% to 90% as singletons. This clonotype originated in a human donor with active or convalescent COVID-19. The donor label of this sample is uncertain. V is TRBV24-1 and J is TRBJ2-5; D ambiguous. Sequencing input: peripheral blood. CDR3 residues: CATSDPRQETQYF. CDR3 bases: TGTGCCACCAGTGACCCCAGACAAGAGACCCAGTACTTC.